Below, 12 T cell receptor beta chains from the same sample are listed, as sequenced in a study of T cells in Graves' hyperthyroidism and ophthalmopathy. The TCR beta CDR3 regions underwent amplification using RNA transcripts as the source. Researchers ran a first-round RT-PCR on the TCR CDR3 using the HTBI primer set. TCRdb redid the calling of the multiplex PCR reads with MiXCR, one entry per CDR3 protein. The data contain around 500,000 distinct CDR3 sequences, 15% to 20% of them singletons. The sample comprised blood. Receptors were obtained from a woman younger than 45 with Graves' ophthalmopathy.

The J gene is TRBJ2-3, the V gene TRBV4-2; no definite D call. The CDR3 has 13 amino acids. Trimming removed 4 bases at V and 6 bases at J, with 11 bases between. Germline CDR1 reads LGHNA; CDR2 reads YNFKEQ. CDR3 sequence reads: CASSPTLKDTQYF. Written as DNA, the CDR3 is TGTGCCAGCAGCCCAACCCTCAAGGATACGCAGTATTTT.

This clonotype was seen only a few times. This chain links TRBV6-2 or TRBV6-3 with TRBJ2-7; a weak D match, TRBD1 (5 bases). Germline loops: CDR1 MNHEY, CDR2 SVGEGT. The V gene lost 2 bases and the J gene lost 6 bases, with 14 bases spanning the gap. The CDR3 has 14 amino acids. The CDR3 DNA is TGTGCCAGCAGTTACGCAGGGCCCTTAATCGAGCAGTACTTC. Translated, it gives CASSYAGPLIEQYF.

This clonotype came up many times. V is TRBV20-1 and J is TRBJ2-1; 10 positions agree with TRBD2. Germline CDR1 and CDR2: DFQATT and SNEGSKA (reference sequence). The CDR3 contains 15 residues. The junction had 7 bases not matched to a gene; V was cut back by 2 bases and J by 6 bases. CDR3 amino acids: CSARNSGRSGNEQFF. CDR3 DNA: TGCAGTGCTAGAAATAGCGGGAGGTCGGGCAATGAGCAGTTCTTC.

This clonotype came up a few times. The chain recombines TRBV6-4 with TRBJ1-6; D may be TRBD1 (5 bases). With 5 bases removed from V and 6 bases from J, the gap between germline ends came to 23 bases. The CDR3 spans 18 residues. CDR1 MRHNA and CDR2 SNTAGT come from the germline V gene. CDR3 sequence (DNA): TGTGCCAGCAGTTCTCATTCGGGCTGGCAGGGCGGTAATTCACCCCTCCACTTT. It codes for CASSSHSGWQGGNSPLHF.

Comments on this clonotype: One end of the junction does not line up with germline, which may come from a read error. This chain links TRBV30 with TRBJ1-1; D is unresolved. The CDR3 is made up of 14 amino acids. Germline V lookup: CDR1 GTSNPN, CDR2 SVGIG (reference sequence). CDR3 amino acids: CAWSVHLEAPEAFF. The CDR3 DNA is TGTGCCTGGAGTGTACATCTTGAGGCTCCTGAAGCCTTCTTT.

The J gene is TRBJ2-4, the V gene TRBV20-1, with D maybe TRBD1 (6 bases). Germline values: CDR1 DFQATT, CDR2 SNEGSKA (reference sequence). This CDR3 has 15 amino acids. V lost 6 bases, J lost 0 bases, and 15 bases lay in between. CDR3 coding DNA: TGCAGTGCACCTAAGGACAGCGGAGCCAAAAACATTCAGTACTTC. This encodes CSAPKDSGAKNIQYF.

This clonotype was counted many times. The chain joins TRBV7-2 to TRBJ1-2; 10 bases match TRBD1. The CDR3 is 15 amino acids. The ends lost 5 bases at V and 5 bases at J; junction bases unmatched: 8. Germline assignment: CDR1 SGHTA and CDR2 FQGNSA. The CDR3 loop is CASSLRQGAVYGYTF. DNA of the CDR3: TGTGCCAGCAGCCTGCGACAGGGGGCAGTGTATGGCTACACCTTC.

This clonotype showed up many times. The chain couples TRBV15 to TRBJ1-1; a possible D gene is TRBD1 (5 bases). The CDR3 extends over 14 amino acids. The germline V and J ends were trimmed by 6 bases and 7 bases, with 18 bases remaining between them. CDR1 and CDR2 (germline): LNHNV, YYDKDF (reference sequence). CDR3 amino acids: CATRERGTELEAFF. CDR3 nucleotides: TGTGCCACCAGGGAGCGGGGCACAGAGCTTGAAGCTTTCTTT.

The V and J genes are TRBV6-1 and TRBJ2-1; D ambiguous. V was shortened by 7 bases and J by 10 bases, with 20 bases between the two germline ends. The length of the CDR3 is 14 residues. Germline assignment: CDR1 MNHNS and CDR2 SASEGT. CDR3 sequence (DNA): TGTGCCAGCACCCAATCAATAGGAGAAGGGGAGCAGTTCTTC. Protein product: CASTQSIGEGEQFF.

The CDR3 DNA reads as TGTGCCACATCACAGTCGGTGGCCGCAACTAATGAAAAACTGTTTTTT. Its protein is CATSQSVAATNEKLFF. V gene TRBV7-9 combines with J gene TRBJ1-4; no definite D call. The V and J ends lost 10 bases and 0 bases respectively, with 18 bases between them. Germline CDR1 is SEHNR and CDR2 is FQNEAQ (reference sequence). CDR3 length: 16 amino acids.

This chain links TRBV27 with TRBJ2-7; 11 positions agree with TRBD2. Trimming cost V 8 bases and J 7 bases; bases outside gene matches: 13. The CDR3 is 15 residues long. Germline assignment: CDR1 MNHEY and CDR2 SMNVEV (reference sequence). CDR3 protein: CASGFLLAGVGEQYF. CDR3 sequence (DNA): TGTGCCAGCGGATTTCTACTAGCGGGAGTAGGTGAGCAGTACTTC.

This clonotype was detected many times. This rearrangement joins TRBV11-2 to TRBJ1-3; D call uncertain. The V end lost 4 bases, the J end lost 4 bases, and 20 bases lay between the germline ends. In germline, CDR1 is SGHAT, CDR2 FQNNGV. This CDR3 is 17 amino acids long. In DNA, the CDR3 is TGTGCCAGCAGCTCTGTGTTGACCCGATGGTCCGGAAACACCATATATTTT. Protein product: CASSSVLTRWSGNTIYF.